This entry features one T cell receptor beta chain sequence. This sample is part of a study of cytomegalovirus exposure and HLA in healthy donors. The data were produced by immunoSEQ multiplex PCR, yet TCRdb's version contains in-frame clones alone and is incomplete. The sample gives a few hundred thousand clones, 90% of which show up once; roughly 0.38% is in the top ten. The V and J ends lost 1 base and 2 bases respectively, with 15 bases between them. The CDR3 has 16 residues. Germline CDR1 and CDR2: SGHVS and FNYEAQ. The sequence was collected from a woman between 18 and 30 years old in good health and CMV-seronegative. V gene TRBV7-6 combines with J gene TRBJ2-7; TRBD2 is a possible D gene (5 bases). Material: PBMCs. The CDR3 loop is CASSLGSSGNPYEQYF. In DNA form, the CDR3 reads TGTGCCAGCAGCTTAGGTTCATCGGGAAACCCCTACGAGCAGTACTTC. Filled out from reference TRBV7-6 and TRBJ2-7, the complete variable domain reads GAGVSQSPRYKVTKRGQDVALRCDPISGHVSLYWYRQALGQGPEFLTYFNYEAQQDKSGLPNDRFSAERPEGSISTLTIQRTEQRDSAMYRCASSLGSSGNPYEQYFGPGTRLTVT.